These 8 T cell receptor beta chains came from one sample sequenced in a study of spatial heterogeneity in lung cancer. Time point noted: blood at routine non-recurrence follow-up after resection. TCRdb re-called the 5' RACE reads through MiXCR, storing one row per CDR3 protein. The repertoire holds about 43,000 distinct CDR3 sequences, with approximately 22% as singletons. This specimen was PBMCs, taken at follow-up. The receptors here all came from a female donor with early-stage non-small cell lung cancer.

The table lists this clonotype with a few counts. The V call is TRBV10-3, the J call TRBJ1-1; tentative D call: TRBD1 (5 bases). The V gene's germline CDR1 is ENHRY and CDR2 SYGVKD. V lost 6 bases and J 1 base, leaving 9 bases between the germline ends. This CDR3 is built from 13 residues. The CDR3 DNA follows: TGTGCCATCAGGGACAAGGCGAACACTGAAGCTTTCTTT. It yields the protein CAIRDKANTEAFF.

This clonotype was seen more than once but under ten times. This rearrangement joins TRBV3-1 to TRBJ2-3, with TRBD2 identical over 13 bases. V was pared by 7 bases and J by 6 bases, with 10 bases of the junction left unmatched. The CDR3 covers 16 residues. Germline values: CDR1 LGHDT, CDR2 YNNKEL (reference sequence). The CDR3 DNA reads TGTGCCAGCACCGCCGGACTAGCGGGAGCAGCGGATACGCAGTATTTT. Protein sequence: CASTAGLAGAADTQYF.

The V call is TRBV7-2, the J call TRBJ2-6; unclear D gene. Per germline, CDR1 SGHTA and CDR2 FQGNSA. V lost 6 bases and J lost 4, with 10 bases in between. The CDR3 covers 14 residues. CDR3 bases: TGTGCCAGCAGTGAGGTGGCCGGGGCCAACGTCCTGACTTTC. Translation gives CASSEVAGANVLTF.

About this clonotype itself: The junction departs from germline at one end; a sequencing error may be responsible. This chain joins TRBV5-1 and TRBJ2-1, with D possibly matching TRBD2 (6 bases). CDR3 length equals 14 residues. In germline, CDR1 is SGHRS, CDR2 YFSETQ. Here the CDR3 DNA reads TGCGCCATCAGCTTGGCGGCGGGGATCAATGAGCAGTTCTTC. Translating gives CAISLAAGINEQFF.

This rearrangement joins TRBV20-1 to TRBJ1-1; no reliable D call. The CDR3 is made up of 13 amino acids. CDR1 is DFQATT, CDR2 SNEGSKA, per germline (reference sequence). The V end was cut by 6 bases, the J end by 6 bases, with 17 bases between. The CDR3: CSATVNLDAEAFF. DNA for the CDR3: TGCAGTGCGACGGTAAACTTGGACGCTGAAGCTTTCTTT.

The rearrangement links TRBV5-1 to TRBJ1-2; 8 bases fit TRBD1. Unmatched junction bases numbered 10, after V lost 7 bases and J lost 8 bases. The CDR3 contains 13 residues. CDR1 SGHRS and CDR2 YFSETQ come from the germline V gene. This chain's CDR3 is CASGETGVRGYTF. DNA of the CDR3: TGCGCCAGCGGTGAGACAGGGGTGAGAGGCTACACCTTC. The entire variable domain, with the rest obtained from reference TRBV5-1 and TRBJ1-2, is as follows: KAGVTQTPRYLIKTRGQQVTLSCSPISGHRSVSWYQQTPGQGLQFLFEYFSETQRNKGNFPGRFSGRQFSNSRSEMNVSTLELGDSALYLCASGETGVRGYTFGSGTRLTVV.

This clonotype was found many times. The rearrangement joins TRBV20-1 to TRBJ2-1; 9 positions match TRBD2. This CDR3 has 19 residues. Germline CDR1 is DFQATT and CDR2 is SNEGSKA (reference sequence). V lost 2 bases and J lost 0; bases outside the gene matches: 14. In nucleotides, the CDR3 is TGCAGTGCTAGAAGAAGCGGGGGGCCCACTTTATCCTCCTACAATGAGCAGTTCTTC. This gives the protein CSARRSGGPTLSSYNEQFF.

The chain employs TRBV6-1 and TRBJ2-7, with TRBD1 matching over 10 bases. The germline gives CDR1 MNHNS, CDR2 SASEGT. With 5 bases clipped from V and 3 bases from J, the junction kept 4 bases outside the gene matches. CDR3 length equals 14 residues. CDR3 sequence (DNA): TGTGCCAGCAGTTCCGGGACAGGGGTCTACGAGCAGTACGTC. Its translation is CASSSGTGVYEQYV.